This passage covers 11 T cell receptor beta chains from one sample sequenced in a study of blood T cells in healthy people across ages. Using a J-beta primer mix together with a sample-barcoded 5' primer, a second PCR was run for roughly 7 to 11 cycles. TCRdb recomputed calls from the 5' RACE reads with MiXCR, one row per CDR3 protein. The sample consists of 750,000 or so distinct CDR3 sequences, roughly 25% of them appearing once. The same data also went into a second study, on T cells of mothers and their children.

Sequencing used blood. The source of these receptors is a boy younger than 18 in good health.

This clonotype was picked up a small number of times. CDR3 in amino acids: CASSPNGEAFYEQYF. CDR3 nucleotide sequence: TGTGCCAGCAGCCCCAACGGTGAAGCCTTCTACGAGCAGTACTTC. The chain links TRBV7-6 to TRBJ2-7; no clear D gene. CDR1 is SGHVS and CDR2 is FNYEAQ in the germline V gene. The length of the CDR3 is 15 residues. Between the trimmed V and J ends, which lost 5 bases and 3 bases, there was a span of 17 bases.

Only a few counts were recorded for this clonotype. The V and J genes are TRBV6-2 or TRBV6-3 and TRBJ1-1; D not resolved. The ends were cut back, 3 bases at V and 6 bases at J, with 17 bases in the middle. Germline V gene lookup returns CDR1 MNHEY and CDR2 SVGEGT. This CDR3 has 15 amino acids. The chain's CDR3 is CASSYFGRGIPEAFF. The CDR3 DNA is TGTGCCAGCAGTTATTTCGGACGGGGTATACCTGAAGCTTTCTTT.

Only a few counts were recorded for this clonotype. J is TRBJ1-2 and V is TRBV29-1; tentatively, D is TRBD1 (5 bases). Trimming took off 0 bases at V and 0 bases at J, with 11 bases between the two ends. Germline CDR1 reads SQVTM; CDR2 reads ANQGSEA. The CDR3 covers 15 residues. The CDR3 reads CSVEDGDEANYGYTF. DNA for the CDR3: TGCAGCGTTGAAGATGGGGACGAGGCTAACTATGGCTACACCTTC.

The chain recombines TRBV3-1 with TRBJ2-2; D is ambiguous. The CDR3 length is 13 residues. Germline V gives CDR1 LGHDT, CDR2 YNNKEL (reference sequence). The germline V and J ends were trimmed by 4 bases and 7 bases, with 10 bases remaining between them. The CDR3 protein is CASSPRLGGELFF. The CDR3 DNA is TGTGCCAGCAGCCCGCGGTTGGGCGGGGAGCTGTTTTTT.

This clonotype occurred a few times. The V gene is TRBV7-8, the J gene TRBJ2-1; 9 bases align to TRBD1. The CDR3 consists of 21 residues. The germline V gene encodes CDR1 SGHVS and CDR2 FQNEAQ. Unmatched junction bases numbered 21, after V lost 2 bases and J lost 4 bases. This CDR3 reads CASSLSGRKTGGVYKYNEQFF. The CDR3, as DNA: TGTGCCAGCAGCTTATCAGGGCGTAAGACAGGGGGTGTGTATAAGTACAATGAGCAGTTCTTC.

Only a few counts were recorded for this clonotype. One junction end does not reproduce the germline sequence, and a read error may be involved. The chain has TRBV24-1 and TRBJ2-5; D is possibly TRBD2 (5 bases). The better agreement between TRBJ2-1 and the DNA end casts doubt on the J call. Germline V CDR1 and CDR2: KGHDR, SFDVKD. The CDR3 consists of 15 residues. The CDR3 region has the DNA TGTGCCACCAGTGATTTAGGGTCGGGATACAATGGGCAGTTCTTC. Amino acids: CATSDLGSGYNGQFF.

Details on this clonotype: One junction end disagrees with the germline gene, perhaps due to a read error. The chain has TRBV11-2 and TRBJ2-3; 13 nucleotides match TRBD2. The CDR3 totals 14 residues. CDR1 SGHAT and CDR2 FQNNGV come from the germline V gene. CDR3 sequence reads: CVSSDGLAGVTQYF. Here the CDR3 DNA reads TGTGTCAGCAGCGATGGACTAGCGGGAGTTACGCAGTATTTT.

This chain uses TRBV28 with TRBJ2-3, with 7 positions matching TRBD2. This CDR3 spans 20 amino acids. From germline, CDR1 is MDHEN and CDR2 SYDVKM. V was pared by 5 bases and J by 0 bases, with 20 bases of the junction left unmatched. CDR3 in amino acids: CASSPTLGTTARGSTDTQYF. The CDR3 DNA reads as TGTGCCAGCAGTCCAACCCTCGGGACTACCGCGCGTGGCAGCACAGATACGCAGTATTTT.

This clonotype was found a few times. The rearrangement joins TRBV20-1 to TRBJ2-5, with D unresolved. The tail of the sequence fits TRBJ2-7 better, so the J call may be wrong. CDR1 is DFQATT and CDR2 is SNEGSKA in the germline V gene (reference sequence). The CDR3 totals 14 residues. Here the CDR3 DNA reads TGCAGTGCGACCTTAGCCAGATTTCCTTACGAGCAGTACTTC. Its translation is CSATLARFPYEQYF.

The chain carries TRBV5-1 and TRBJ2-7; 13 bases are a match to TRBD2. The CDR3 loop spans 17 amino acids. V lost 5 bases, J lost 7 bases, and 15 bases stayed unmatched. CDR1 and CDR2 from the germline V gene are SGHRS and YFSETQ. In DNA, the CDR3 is TGCGCCAGCAGTTTGCCGGGACTAGCGGGACCTTCGCGGGAGCAGTACTTC. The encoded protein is CASSLPGLAGPSREQYF.

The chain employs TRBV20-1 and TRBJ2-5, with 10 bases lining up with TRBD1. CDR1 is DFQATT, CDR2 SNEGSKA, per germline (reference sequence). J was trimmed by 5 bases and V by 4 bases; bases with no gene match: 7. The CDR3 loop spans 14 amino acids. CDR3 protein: CSATTGGEGETQYF. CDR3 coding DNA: TGCAGTGCTACGACAGGGGGCGAGGGCGAGACCCAGTACTTC.